The source of this T cell receptor (beta chain) is a study of control samples from healthy donors and cancer patients. The CDR3 spans 13 residues. The V and J ends lost 6 bases and 5 bases respectively, with 10 bases between them. In germline, CDR1 is MNHEY, CDR2 SVGAGI. Generated by immunoSEQ multiplex PCR, the TCRdb table keeps only in-frame clones and is missing some. The table has about 170,000 clones, 91% seen once; the top ten hold roughly 1.6%. The TCR comes from a woman aged 30 to 39 in good health. The chain has TRBV6-5 and TRBJ1-4; D not certain. Sequenced material: blood. This CDR3 reads CASSHGRNEKLFF. As DNA, the CDR3 is TGTGCCAGCAGCCATGGACGGAATGAAAAACTGTTTTTT.